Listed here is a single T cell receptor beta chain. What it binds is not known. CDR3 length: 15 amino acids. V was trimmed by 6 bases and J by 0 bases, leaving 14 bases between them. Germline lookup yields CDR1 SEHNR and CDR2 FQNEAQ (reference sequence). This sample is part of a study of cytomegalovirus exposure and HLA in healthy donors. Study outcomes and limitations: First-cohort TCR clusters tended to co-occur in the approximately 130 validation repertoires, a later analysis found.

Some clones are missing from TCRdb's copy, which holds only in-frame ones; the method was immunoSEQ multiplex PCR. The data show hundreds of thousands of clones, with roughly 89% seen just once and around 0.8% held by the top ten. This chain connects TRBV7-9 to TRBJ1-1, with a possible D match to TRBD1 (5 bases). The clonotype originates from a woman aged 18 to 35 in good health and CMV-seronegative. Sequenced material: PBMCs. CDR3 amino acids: CASSLSGGLNTEAFF. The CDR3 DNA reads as TGTGCCAGCAGTCTCAGCGGGGGATTGAACACTGAAGCTTTCTTT. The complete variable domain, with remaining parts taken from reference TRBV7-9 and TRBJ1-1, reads DTGVSQNPRHKITKRGQNVTFRCDPISEHNRLYWYRQTLGQGPEFLTYFQNEAQLEKSRLLSDRFSAERPKGSFSTLEIQRTEQGDSAMYLCASSLSGGLNTEAFFGQGTRLTVV.